The clone carrying this T cell receptor (beta chain) was observed a few times. Its antigen is as yet unknown. This sample was included in a study of post-analysis software for immune sequencing data. Overall study findings and caveats: The five TRBV segments detected at higher frequency in patients than in controls included TRBV5-6, TRBV5-1 and TRBV20-1. Multiple sclerosis was associated with a significant reduction in normalized Chao1 diversity relative to controls.

Carried by the TCR beta cDNA libraries were unique molecular identifiers. TCRdb re-called the PCR reads through MiXCR, storing one row per CDR3 protein. This table has 150,000 to 200,000 distinct CDR3 sequences, approximately 31% appearing once. Looked up from germline, CDR1 is MGHRA and CDR2 is YSYEKL. Trimming removed 2 bases from V and 9 bases from J, with 25 bases in between. The CDR3 runs to 17 residues. Specimen: blood. The V and J genes are TRBV4-1 and TRBJ1-1, with D tentatively TRBD1 (6 bases). The receptor was derived from a girl between 10 and 17 years old with multiple sclerosis. The CDR3 loop is CASSQLRGQEGGRKAFF. In nucleotides, the CDR3 is TGCGCCAGCAGCCAATTGCGGGGGCAAGAGGGGGGACGGAAAGCTTTCTTT.